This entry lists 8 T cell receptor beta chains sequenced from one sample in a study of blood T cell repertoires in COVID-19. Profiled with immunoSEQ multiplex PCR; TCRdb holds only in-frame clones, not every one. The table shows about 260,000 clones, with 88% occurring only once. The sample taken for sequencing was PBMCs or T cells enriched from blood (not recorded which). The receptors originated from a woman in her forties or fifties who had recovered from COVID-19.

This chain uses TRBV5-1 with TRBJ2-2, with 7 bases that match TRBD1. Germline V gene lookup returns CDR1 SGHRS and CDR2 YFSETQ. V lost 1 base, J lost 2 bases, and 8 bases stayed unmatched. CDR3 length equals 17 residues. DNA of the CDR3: TGCGCCAGCAGCTTGAATCGGGGACAGACCAACACCGGGGAGCTGTTTTTT. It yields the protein CASSLNRGQTNTGELFF. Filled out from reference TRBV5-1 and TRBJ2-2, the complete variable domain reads KAGVTQTPRYLIKTRGQQVTLSCSPISGHRSVSWYQQTPGQGLQFLFEYFSETQRNKGNFPGRFSGRQFSNSRSEMNVSTLELGDSALYLCASSLNRGQTNTGELFFGEGSRLTVL.

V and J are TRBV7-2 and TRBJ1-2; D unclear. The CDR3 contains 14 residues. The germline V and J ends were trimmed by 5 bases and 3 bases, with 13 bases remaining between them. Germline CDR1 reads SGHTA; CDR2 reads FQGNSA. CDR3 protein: CASSAIVLDYGYTF. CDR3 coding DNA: TGTGCCAGCAGCGCGATTGTTCTGGACTATGGCTACACCTTC.

The CDR3 region is CASRRDRSYEQYF. CDR3 nucleotide sequence: TGTGCCAGCAGGCGGGACCGCTCCTACGAGCAGTACTTC. The V call is TRBV2, the J call TRBJ2-7; D might be TRBD2 (6 bases). Germline assignment: CDR1 SNHLY and CDR2 FYNNEI. This CDR3 spans 13 amino acids. V shed 6 bases and J shed 0 bases, with 9 bases lying between them.

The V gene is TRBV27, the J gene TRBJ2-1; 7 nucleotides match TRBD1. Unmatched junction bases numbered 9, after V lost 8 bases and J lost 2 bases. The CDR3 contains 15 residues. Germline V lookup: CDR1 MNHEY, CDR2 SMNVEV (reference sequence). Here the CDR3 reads CASLNPGTAYNEQFF. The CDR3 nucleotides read TGTGCCAGCCTTAACCCCGGGACAGCCTACAATGAGCAGTTCTTC.

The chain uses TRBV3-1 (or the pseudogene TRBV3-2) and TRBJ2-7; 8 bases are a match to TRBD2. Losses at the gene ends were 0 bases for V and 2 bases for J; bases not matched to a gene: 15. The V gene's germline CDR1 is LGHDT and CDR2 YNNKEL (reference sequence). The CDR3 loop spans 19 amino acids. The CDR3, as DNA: TGTGCCAGCAGCCAAGATAAACTAGCGGCCAGGAACCACCCCTACGAGCAGTACTTC. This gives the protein CASSQDKLAARNHPYEQYF.

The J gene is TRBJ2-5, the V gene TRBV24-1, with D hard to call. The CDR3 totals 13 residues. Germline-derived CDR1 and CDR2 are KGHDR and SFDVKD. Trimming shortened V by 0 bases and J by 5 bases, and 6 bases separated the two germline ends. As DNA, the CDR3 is TGTGCCACCAGTGATTTGGTTCAGGAGACCCAGTACTTC. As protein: CATSDLVQETQYF.

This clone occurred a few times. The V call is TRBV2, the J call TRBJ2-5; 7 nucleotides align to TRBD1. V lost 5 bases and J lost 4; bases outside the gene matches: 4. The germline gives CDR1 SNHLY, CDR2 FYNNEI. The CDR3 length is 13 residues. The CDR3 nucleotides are TGTGCCAGCAGTCGGGACAGCACAGAGACCCAGTACTTC. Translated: CASSRDSTETQYF. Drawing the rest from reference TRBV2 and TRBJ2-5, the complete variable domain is EPEVTQTPSHQVTQMGQEVILRCVPISNHLYFYWYRQILGQKVEFLVSFYNNEISEKSEIFDDQFSVERPDGSNFTLKIRSTKLEDSAMYFCASSRDSTETQYFGPGTRLLVL.

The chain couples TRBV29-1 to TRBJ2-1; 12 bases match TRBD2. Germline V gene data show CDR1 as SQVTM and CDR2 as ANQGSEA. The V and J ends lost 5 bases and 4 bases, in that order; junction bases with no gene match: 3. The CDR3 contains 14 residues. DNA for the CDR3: TGCAGCGTTTCTCTAGCGGGAGGGTACAATGAGCAGTTCTTC. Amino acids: CSVSLAGGYNEQFF.